The 19 T cell receptor beta chains in this list originate from one sample, sequenced in a study of radiation and T cells in renal cell carcinoma. Time point denoted: baseline pretreatment blood. Treatment reported: 15 Gy SBRT to primary tumor, nephrectomy 4 weeks later. Sequenced by immunoSEQ multiplex PCR; TCRdb stores in-frame clones only, minus some. The table records around 140,000 clones, roughly nine tenths of them present only once. The specimen was blood, collected from a patient whose treatment included radiotherapy and nephrectomy. These receptors were collected from a woman in her 70s with renal cell carcinoma.

V gene TRBV29-1 combines with J gene TRBJ2-3; unclear D gene. The CDR3 is made up of 11 amino acids. The V gene lost 1 base and the J gene lost 7 bases, with 6 bases spanning the gap. Germline V lookup: CDR1 SQVTM, CDR2 ANQGSEA. The CDR3 DNA sequence: TGCAGCGTTGAAGGTGATCATACGCAGTATTTT. This codes for CSVEGDHTQYF.

The gene calls are TRBV30 and TRBJ2-1, with 9 bases fitting TRBD2. The CDR3 totals 13 residues. The V gene's germline CDR1 is GTSNPN and CDR2 SVGIG (reference sequence). The trim removed 7 bases at V and 5 bases at J, leaving 6 bases unmatched. The CDR3 sequence is CASSQRGDNEQFF. CDR3 DNA: TGTGCCTCGAGCCAGCGGGGGGACAATGAGCAGTTCTTC.

J is TRBJ1-2 and V is TRBV19; D not resolved. V lost 6 bases and J 2 bases, leaving 10 bases between the germline ends. The CDR3 sequence is 13 residues long. Germline CDR1 reads LNHDA; CDR2 reads SQIVND (reference sequence). CDR3 in DNA: TGTGCCAGTAGGGACGGGCAGAACTATGGCTACACCTTC. Its protein product is CASRDGQNYGYTF.

This chain joins TRBV19 and TRBJ2-1, with 7 bases lining up with TRBD2. The CDR3 is 14 residues long. In germline, CDR1 is LNHDA, CDR2 SQIVND (reference sequence). Trimming at V came to 4 bases and at J to 12 bases, leaving 12 bases not matched to a gene. The CDR3 DNA is TGTGCCAGTAGTAGCGGGGGAAGTACAATGAGGCAGTTCTTC. Its translation: CASSSGGSTMRQFF.

The V call is TRBV19, the J call TRBJ1-2, with TRBD1 matching over 7 bases. Germline CDR1 LNHDA, CDR2 SQIVND (reference sequence). This CDR3 region has 14 residues. Trimming took 7 bases from V and 5 from J; bases not matched to a gene: 10. CDR3 coding DNA: TGTGCCAGTACCGGGGGACAGATCCCATATGGCTACACCTTC. It codes for CASTGGQIPYGYTF.

The gene calls are TRBV29-1 and TRBJ2-1; TRBD2 matches at 11 bases. The CDR3 extends over 14 amino acids. The trim removed 3 bases at V and 7 bases at J, leaving 5 bases unmatched. The germline V gene has CDR1 SQVTM and CDR2 ANQGSEA. CDR3 DNA sequence: TGCAGCGTTGATTCGACTAGCGGGGTAAATGAGCAGTTCTTC. Its protein is CSVDSTSGVNEQFF.

This chain joins TRBV4-1 and TRBJ2-7, with D perhaps matching TRBD1 (5 bases). Trimming removed 0 bases from V and 5 bases from J, with 11 bases in between. CDR1 and CDR2 from the germline V gene are MGHRA and YSYEKL. The CDR3 is 14 amino acids. As DNA, the CDR3 is TGCGCCAGCAGCCAAGATCCAGGGCGCAACGAGCAGTACTTC. The encoded protein is CASSQDPGRNEQYF.

This sequence joins TRBV6-1 and TRBJ2-7; 9 bases line up with TRBD2. In germline, CDR1 is MNHNS, CDR2 SASEGT. The CDR3 length is 15 residues. V shed 6 bases and J 7 bases; nucleotides not matched to a gene: 13. CDR3 sequence reads: CASSPLAGGAGEQYF. In nucleotides, the CDR3 is TGTGCCAGCAGCCCCCTCGCGGGGGGGGCGGGGGAGCAGTACTTC.

In its sample, this clone was seen many times. The CDR3 loop is CASSLMSGNTEAFF. CDR3 nucleotides: TGTGCCAGCAGCTTAATGTCCGGAAACACTGAAGCTTTCTTT. The chain recombines TRBV7-3 with TRBJ1-1; D is undetermined. V was clipped by 1 base and J by 2 bases, with 8 bases between them. The CDR3 has 14 amino acids. Germline CDR1 and CDR2: SGHTA and FQGTGA.

J is TRBJ1-1 and V is TRBV18, with D perhaps TRBD1 (6 bases). The V end lost 4 bases, the J end lost 1 base, and 10 bases lay between the germline ends. Germline V gene lookup returns CDR1 KGHSH and CDR2 LQKENI. The CDR3 is 14 amino acids. CDR3 amino acids: CASSLDRWNTEAFF. The CDR3 nucleotides are TGTGCCAGCTCACTGGACAGATGGAACACTGAAGCTTTCTTT.

This clone was counted a few times. The rearrangement uses TRBV14 and TRBJ2-6; TRBD2 is a possible D gene (6 bases). The CDR3 loop spans 16 amino acids. Per the germline V gene, CDR1 is SGHDN and CDR2 is FVKESK. V was trimmed by 4 bases and J by 1 base, leaving 11 bases between them. The CDR3, as DNA: TGTGCCAGCAGCCCAAGGGGAGGATCTGGGGCCAACGTCCTGACTTTC. Translated, it gives CASSPRGGSGANVLTF.

This chain joins TRBV7-9 and TRBJ1-1; a weak D match, TRBD1 (5 bases). V lost 8 bases and J lost 4, with 14 bases in between. The CDR3 is 13 residues long. Germline V gives CDR1 SEHNR, CDR2 FQNEAQ (reference sequence). The CDR3 loop is CASGIRDGTEAFF. The DNA for the CDR3 is TGTGCCAGCGGGATTAGGGACGGCACTGAAGCTTTCTTT.

The J gene is TRBJ2-1, the V gene TRBV5-5, with D perhaps matching TRBD1 (6 bases). The CDR3 contains 15 residues. The germline V and J ends were trimmed by 7 bases and 0 bases, with 14 bases remaining between them. Germline V gene data show CDR1 as SGHKS and CDR2 as YYEKEE (reference sequence). As DNA, the CDR3 is TGTGCCAGCCTCAGGGGAGATAGCTCCTACAATGAGCAGTTCTTC. It specifies CASLRGDSSYNEQFF.

V is TRBV14 and J is TRBJ1-2; D gene uncertain. V was clipped by 4 bases and J by 2 bases, with 8 bases between them. Germline CDR1 SGHDN, CDR2 FVKESK. The CDR3 has 13 amino acids. The DNA of the CDR3 is TGTGCCAGCAGCCCGGCCAGGAACTATGGCTACACCTTC. Amino acids: CASSPARNYGYTF. Full variable domain (remainder filled in from reference TRBV14 and TRBJ1-2): EAGVTQFPSHSVIEKGQTVTLRCDPISGHDNLYWYRRVMGKEIKFLLHFVKESKQDESGMPNNRFLAERTGGTYSTLKVQPAELEDSGVYFCASSPARNYGYTFGSGTRLTVV.

The chain carries TRBV9 and TRBJ1-6; D possibly corresponds to TRBD1 (6 bases). Deletions cut 0 bases from V and 7 bases from J, with 8 bases between. Germline V gene sequence: CDR1 SGDLS, CDR2 YYNGEE. This CDR3 region has 14 residues. For the CDR3, the DNA is TGTGCCAGCAGCGTAGCAGGGGAAAATTCACCCCTCCACTTT. Its translation is CASSVAGENSPLHF.

The genes are TRBV5-8 and TRBJ2-5; 11 positions match TRBD2. This CDR3 contains 16 residues. CDR1 is SGHTS and CDR2 is YDEGEE in the germline V gene. Trimming removed 1 base from V and 7 bases from J; junction bases left unmatched: 9. The CDR3 nucleotides are TGTGCCAGCAGCTTGAATTTGGGACTAGCGGCCGGGACCCAGTACTTC. It codes for CASSLNLGLAAGTQYF.

This clone was detected only a few times. The chain couples TRBV2 to TRBJ1-4; no reliable D call. The CDR3 is 18 residues long. V lost 4 bases to trimming and J lost 0 bases, with 18 bases between them. Germline loops: CDR1 SNHLY, CDR2 FYNNEI. The CDR3 coding sequence is TGTGCCAGCAGTGTTTCAACAATTGTAACCTCAACTAATGAAAAACTGTTTTTT. Its protein product is CASSVSTIVTSTNEKLFF.

V gene TRBV19 combines with J gene TRBJ2-1; D unresolved. This CDR3 comprises 13 residues. The ends were cut back, 2 bases at V and 3 bases at J, with 5 bases in the middle. Germline V CDR1 and CDR2: LNHDA, SQIVND (reference sequence). CDR3 loop: CASSINIYNEQFF. The DNA of the CDR3 is TGTGCCAGTAGTATAAACATCTACAATGAGCAGTTCTTC.

V is TRBV7-6 and J is TRBJ2-7; no firm D call. With 5 bases removed from V and 0 bases from J, the gap between germline ends came to 14 bases. In germline, CDR1 is SGHVS, CDR2 FNYEAQ. The length of the CDR3 is 15 residues. In DNA form, the CDR3 reads TGTGCCAGCAGCCGCGCAGACGGTAGCTCCTACGAGCAGTACTTC. Its protein product is CASSRADGSSYEQYF. Together with reference TRBV7-6 and TRBJ2-7, the CDR3 gives the full variable domain: GAGVSQSPRYKVTKRGQDVALRCDPISGHVSLYWYRQALGQGPEFLTYFNYEAQQDKSGLPNDRFSAERPEGSISTLTIQRTEQRDSAMYRCASSRADGSSYEQYFGPGTRLTVT.